This record looks at one TCR beta chain sequence and its context. This record belongs to a study of blood T cell repertoires in COVID-19. About the study: COVID-19 samples from acute and convalescent phases originated in the United States, Italy and Spain. In each case, the material was cDNA or gDNA derived from T cells, B-cell-depleted T cells, or PBMCs.

Authors' data handling: Estimates of nucleated cell counts were drawn from the amplification of reference gene primers. Sequencing was performed with immunoSEQ multiplex PCR; in TCRdb, only in-frame clones are kept and a portion is missing. That table gives V, J and clone size, and the DNA gave D and trimming. The data contain under 250,000 clones, around nine tenths of them seen just once; the ten biggest clones take up roughly 6.5%. Trimming stripped 10 bases from V and 4 bases from J, with 17 bases between. The CDR3 has 14 residues. The germline V gene has CDR1 MDHEN and CDR2 SYDVKM. The origin of this receptor is a man between 60 and 75 years old who had recovered from COVID-19. This chain uses TRBV28 with TRBJ1-3; D is ambiguous. The sequencing sample was made of peripheral blood. CDR3 coding DNA: TGTGCCACCGTTCCCCCAGGTAGAGGAAACACCATATATTTT. Its translation is CATVPPGRGNTIYF.